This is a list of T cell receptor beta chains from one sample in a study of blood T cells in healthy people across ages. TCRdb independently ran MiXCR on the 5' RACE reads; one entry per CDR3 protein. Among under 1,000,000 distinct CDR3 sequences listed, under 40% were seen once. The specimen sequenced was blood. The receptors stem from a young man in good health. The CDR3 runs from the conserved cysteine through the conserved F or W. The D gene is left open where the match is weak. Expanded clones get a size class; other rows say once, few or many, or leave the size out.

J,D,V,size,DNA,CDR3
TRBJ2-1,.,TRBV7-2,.,TGTGCCAGCAGCTTATCCAGCAGCACGGCTATTTACAATGAGCAGTTCTTC,CASSLSSSTAIYNEQFF
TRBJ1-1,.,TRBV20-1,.,TGCAGTGCTATGAAGGGTCCCCTGAACACTGAAGCTTTCTTT,CSAMKGPLNTEAFF
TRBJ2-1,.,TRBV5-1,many,TGCGCCAGCAGCTTGGAGGGGAGAGACAATGAGCAGTTCTTC,CASSLEGRDNEQFF
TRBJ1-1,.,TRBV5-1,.,TGCGCCAGCAGCACCGGACCTTCTGATGAAGCTTTCTTT,CASSTGPSDEAFF
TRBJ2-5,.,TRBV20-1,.,TGCAGTGCTCCCTTCACTAGTTTCTCAGAGACCCAGTACTTC,CSAPFTSFSETQYF
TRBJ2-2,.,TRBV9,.,TGTGCCAGCAGCGTAGTAGCCAGGAACACCGGGGAGCTGTTTTTT,CASSVVARNTGELFF
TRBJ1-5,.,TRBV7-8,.,TGTGCCAGCAGCTTATCCAATGGCAATCAGCCCCAGCATTTT,CASSLSNGNQPQHF
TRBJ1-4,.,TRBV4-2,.,TGTGCCAGCAGCCCCCACGAAAAACTGTTTTTT,CASSPHEKLFF
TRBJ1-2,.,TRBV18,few,TGTGCCAGCTCACCTCAAGAAGGCAACTATGGCTACACCTTC,CASSPQEGNYGYTF
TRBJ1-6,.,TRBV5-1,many,TGCGCCAGCAGCTTGGGACAGAGTAATTCACCCCTCCACTTT,CASSLGQSNSPLHF
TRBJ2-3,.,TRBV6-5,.,TGTGCCAGCAGTTACTCCTATGGACGTACAGATACGCAGTATTTT,CASSYSYGRTDTQYF
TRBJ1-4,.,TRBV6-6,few,TGTGCCAGCAGTTACTTGGTCGGCGTTGAGGTAAAACTGTTTTTT,CASSYLVGVEVKLFF
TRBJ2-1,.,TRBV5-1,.,TGCGCCAGCAGCGTCCGGGGGGCCGGTAATGAGCAGTTCTTC,CASSVRGAGNEQFF
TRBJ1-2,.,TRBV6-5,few,TGTGCCAGCATCGGCAGGGAGAGTAACTATGGCTACACCTTC,CASIGRESNYGYTF
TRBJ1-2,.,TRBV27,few,TGTGCCAGCAGCTTCGGCCGAATGGACTATGGCTACACCTTC,CASSFGRMDYGYTF
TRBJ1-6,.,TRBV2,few,TGTGCCAGCAGTGGATCAGGGACTACCGATAATTCACCCCTCCACTTT,CASSGSGTTDNSPLHF
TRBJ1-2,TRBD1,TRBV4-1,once,TGCGCCAGCAGCCCCATAACAGGGGGTGAGAACTATGGCTACACCTTC,CASSPITGGENYGYTF
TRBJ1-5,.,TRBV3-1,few,TGTGCCAGCAGCCAGCACAGTGGCCCCAATCAGCCCCAGCATTTT,CASSQHSGPNQPQHF
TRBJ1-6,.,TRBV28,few,TGTGCCAGCAGTCGGACGGATTCACCCCTCCACTTT,CASSRTDSPLHF
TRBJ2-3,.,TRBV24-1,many,TGTGCCACCAGTGATTCCGGCAGGTCCACAGATACGCAGTATTTT,CATSDSGRSTDTQYF
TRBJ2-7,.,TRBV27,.,TGTGCCAGCAACAATCAGAGGTACGAGCAGTACTTC,CASNNQRYEQYF
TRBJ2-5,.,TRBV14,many,TGTGCCAGCAGCCCCCTCTTGAATAGGGAGACCCAGTACTTC,CASSPLLNRETQYF
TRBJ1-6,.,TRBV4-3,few,TGCGCCAGCAGCATGGCCCCGGGACGGCCTAATTCACCCCTCCACTTT,CASSMAPGRPNSPLHF
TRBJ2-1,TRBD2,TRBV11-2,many,TGTGCCAGCAGCTTAGGGACTAGCGCCCGGGACAATGAGCAGTTCTTC,CASSLGTSARDNEQFF
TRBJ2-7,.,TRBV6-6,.,TGTGCCAGCAGTCACACCCTGCGATACGAGCAGTACTTC,CASSHTLRYEQYF
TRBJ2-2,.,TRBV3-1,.,TGTGCCAGCAGCCATGATAGGGCCGTTGGAACCGGGGAGCTGTTTTTT,CASSHDRAVGTGELFF
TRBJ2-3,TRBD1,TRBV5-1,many,TGCGCCAGCAGCACTACGACAGGGACAGATACGCAGTATTTT,CASSTTTGTDTQYF
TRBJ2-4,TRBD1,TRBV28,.,TGTGCCAGCAGAGCAAACAGGGGTTCCAAAAACGTTCAGTACTTC,CASRANRGSKNVQYF
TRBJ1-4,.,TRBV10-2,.,TGCGCCAGCAGTGAAAAAGACACTAGCTGGCCTGAAAAACTGTTTTTT,CASSEKDTSWPEKLFF
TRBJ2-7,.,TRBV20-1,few,TGCAGTGCTAGTAGGGGGAGCTCCTACGAGCAGTACTTC,CSASRGSSYEQYF
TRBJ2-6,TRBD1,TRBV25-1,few,TGTGCCAGCAGTGAAGAAACCCGGACAGGGGCCGGGGCCAACGTCCTGACTTTC,CASSEETRTGAGANVLTF
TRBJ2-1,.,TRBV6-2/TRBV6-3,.,TGTGCCAGCAGTTATTTAGAAAGAAACAATGAGCAGTTCTTC,CASSYLERNNEQFF
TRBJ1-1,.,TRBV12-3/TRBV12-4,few,TGTGCCAGCAGGCTCACAGGGATAAACACTGAAGCTTTCTTT,CASRLTGINTEAFF
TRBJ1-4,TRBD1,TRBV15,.,TGTGCCACCAGCCGTCGGACAGGGGAATACGAAAAACTGTTTTTT,CATSRRTGEYEKLFF
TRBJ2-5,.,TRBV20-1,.,TGCAGTGCTAGAGACAGCGAACAGGGGAGGCAAGAGACCCAGTACTTC,CSARDSEQGRQETQYF
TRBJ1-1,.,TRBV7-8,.,TGTGCCAGCAGCTTAGACAGGGAGGCTGAAGCTTTCTTT,CASSLDREAEAFF
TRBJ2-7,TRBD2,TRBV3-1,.,TGTGCCAGCAGCCAAGATTCGGGAGGTTACAATGAGCAGTACTTC,CASSQDSGGYNEQYF
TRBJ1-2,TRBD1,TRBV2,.,TGTGCCGGGGACAGGGGATCCTATGGCTACACCTTC,CAGDRGSYGYTF
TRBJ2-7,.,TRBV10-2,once,TGCGCCAGCAGTGAGGTGTTAGGCATCTACGAGCAGTACTTC,CASSEVLGIYEQYF
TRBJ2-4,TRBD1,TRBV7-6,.,TGTGCCAGCAGCCCCTCACCCGGGACAGAGGATGATGAGCAGTACTTC,CASSPSPGTEDDEQYF
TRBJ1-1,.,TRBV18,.,TGTGCCAGCTCACCAGGAGCTACAGCTAACACTGAAGCTTTCTTT,CASSPGATANTEAFF